Each of the 3 T cell receptor beta chains below was sequenced from the same sample in a study of T-cell reconstitution after alpha-beta-depleted transplantation in children. Unique molecular identifiers were built into the TCRbeta library. In TCRdb, the PCR reads were re-called with MiXCR into one record per CDR3 protein. The sample has tens of thousands of distinct CDR3 sequences, roughly 15% seen once. This specimen was PBMCs, mostly from graft donor cells, taken 180 days after TCRalphabeta/CD19-depleted stem cell transplant. The source of these receptors is a male patient between 2 and 10 years old who had a stem cell transplant for acute lymphoblastic leukemia, so the T cells may come from the graft donor.

The chain is built from TRBV29-1 and TRBJ2-1; 13 nucleotides match TRBD2. J was trimmed by 1 base and V by 6 bases; bases with no gene match: 6. This CDR3 comprises 16 residues. The V gene's germline CDR1 is SQVTM and CDR2 ANQGSEA. In nucleotides, the CDR3 is TGCAGCGTAGAGGGACTAGCGGGAAAGTCCTACAATGAGCAGTTCTTC. Residues: CSVEGLAGKSYNEQFF.

This clonotype was observed a single time. The V and J genes are TRBV19 and TRBJ2-3, with D unclear. Germline assignment: CDR1 LNHDA and CDR2 SQIVND (reference sequence). The V and J ends lost 11 bases and 7 bases respectively, with 13 bases between them. The CDR3 contains 11 residues. CDR3 in DNA: TGTGCCTGTCGTCTGGGCCATACGCAGTATTTT. Translating gives CACRLGHTQYF.

This clonotype was found a few times. The V call is TRBV4-3, the J call TRBJ2-3; no reliable D call. Trimming left V 0 bases short and J 5 bases short, with 6 bases between. The CDR3 length is 13 residues. Germline CDR1 and CDR2: LGHNA and YSLEER. The CDR3 region has the DNA TGCGCCAGCAGCCAAGAAGAAGGAGATACGCAGTATTTT. Amino acid sequence: CASSQEEGDTQYF.